This T cell receptor beta chain was identified during a study of shared clonotypes between healthy human individuals. Study outcomes and limitations: The low donor count limited represented genetic and exposure-history diversity.

This table comes from immunoSEQ multiplex PCR, and its TCRdb copy is limited to in-frame clones, with some not included. The table records hundreds of thousands of clones, about 74% of them present only once. Worth noting for this clone: The target antigen is unknown.

CDR3 size: 15 residues. V was trimmed by 1 base and J by 6 bases, leaving 14 bases between them. Germline V gene sequence: CDR1 SGHRS, CDR2 YFSETQ. Input material: memory CD4+ T cells sorted from blood. The subset: CD45RA-negative fraction. This TCR was recovered from a woman in her twenties or thirties in good health. The chain combines TRBV5-1 with TRBJ2-1, with D perhaps matching TRBD2 (6 bases). The DNA of the CDR3 is TGCGCCAGCAGCTTGTTAACGGGAGTAGGCAATGAGCAGTTCTTC. This encodes CASSLLTGVGNEQFF.